A single sample is the source of the 14 T cell receptor beta chains below, sequenced in a study of blood T cells in healthy people across ages. Then a second PCR, running about 6 to 12 cycles, was carried out with a sample-barcoded 5' primer and a J-beta primer mix. MiXCR, applied by TCRdb to the 5' RACE reads, yields one record per CDR3 protein. The profile shows 1.5 million to 2 million distinct CDR3 sequences, roughly 32% of them singletons. Source material: blood. All receptors derive from a woman aged 25-40 years in good health.

Note on this clonotype: The germline gene is not matched at one end of the junction; a read error may be the cause. The chain has TRBV5-5 and TRBJ1-4; D is uncertain. Germline V lookup: CDR1 SGHKS, CDR2 YYEKEE (reference sequence). The CDR3 extends over 16 amino acids. CDR3 DNA sequence: TGTGCCAGCAGCTTCGGGCAGATTGCAACTAATGAAAAACGGTTTTTT. Its protein product is CASSFGQIATNEKRFF.

In this sample, this clonotype turned up a few times. J is TRBJ2-5 and V is TRBV4-1; TRBD1 matches at 7 bases. Trimming took 3 bases from V and 1 from J; bases not matched to a gene: 8. Germline CDR1 is MGHRA and CDR2 is YSYEKL. The CDR3 covers 16 residues. The CDR3 protein is CASSHQIPGGQETQYF. The CDR3 DNA is TGCGCCAGCAGCCACCAGATCCCAGGGGGCCAAGAGACCCAGTACTTC.

The chain is built from TRBV27 and TRBJ2-3, with 9 bases matching TRBD2. V gave up 7 bases and J gave up 1 base; unmatched junction bases: 9. The germline CDR1 and CDR2 sequences are MNHEY and SMNVEV (reference sequence). The length of the CDR3 is 16 residues. CDR3 in amino acids: CASTSNLAGRTDTQYF. The CDR3 nucleotides are TGTGCCAGCACCTCGAATCTAGCGGGACGCACAGATACGCAGTATTTT.

The V gene is TRBV5-1, the J gene TRBJ2-5; D is undetermined. The CDR3 contains 17 residues. The V end was cut by 4 bases, the J end by 7 bases, with 26 bases between. Germline CDR1 is SGHRS and CDR2 is YFSETQ. The CDR3 protein is CASSDPALQAVSGTQYF. The CDR3 DNA reads TGCGCCAGCAGCGACCCGGCCCTCCAGGCAGTATCTGGGACCCAGTACTTC.

This clonotype has more than one count but fewer than ten. This chain joins TRBV24-1 and TRBJ2-1; TRBD2 matches 9 bases. Trimming took 4 bases from V and 6 from J; bases not matched to a gene: 21. Per the germline V gene, CDR1 is KGHDR and CDR2 is SFDVKD. This CDR3 comprises 20 residues. This CDR3 reads CATSDPASGRNRFSPNEQFF. The CDR3 DNA is TGTGCCACCAGTGACCCCGCCAGCGGGAGGAATCGCTTTAGCCCCAATGAGCAGTTCTTC.

The J gene is TRBJ2-1, the V gene TRBV27; TRBD2 matches 7 bases. Germline trimming cut 5 bases from V and 4 bases from J; bases unmatched to any gene: 5. CDR3 length: 14 residues. In germline, CDR1 is MNHEY, CDR2 SMNVEV (reference sequence). The CDR3 sequence: CASSPLAAYNEQFF. CDR3 bases: TGTGCCAGCAGTCCCCTAGCGGCATACAATGAGCAGTTCTTC.

This clonotype came up a few times. V is TRBV7-9 and J is TRBJ2-6; tentative D call: TRBD1 (5 bases). CDR1 SEHNR and CDR2 FQNEAQ come from the germline V gene (reference sequence). The length of the CDR3 is 16 residues. Between the trimmed V and J ends, which lost 7 bases and 0 bases, there was a span of 13 bases. This CDR3 is CASIHTQGSGANVLTF. CDR3 DNA sequence: TGTGCCAGCATCCACACCCAGGGCTCTGGGGCCAACGTCCTGACTTTC.

V is TRBV2 and J is TRBJ2-3, with D unresolved. Trimming removed 1 base at V and 4 bases at J, with 9 bases between. CDR1 is SNHLY, CDR2 FYNNEI, per germline. The CDR3 runs 14 residues. The CDR3 DNA reads as TGTGCCAGCAGTGAAGAGATGGGCGCAGATACGCAGTATTTT. Its protein product is CASSEEMGADTQYF.

In this sample, this clonotype turned up a few times. The V call is TRBV9, the J call TRBJ2-7; tentatively, D is TRBD1 (5 bases). The V end was cut by 0 bases, the J end by 7 bases, with 11 bases between. The germline CDR1 and CDR2 sequences are SGDLS and YYNGEE. This CDR3 has 13 amino acids. This chain's CDR3 is CASSVGVSGEQYF. CDR3 nucleotides: TGTGCCAGCAGCGTAGGCGTCTCAGGGGAGCAGTACTTC.

A few counts support this clonotype. V and J are TRBV6-5 and TRBJ1-5; no definite D call. CDR1 MNHEY and CDR2 SVGAGI come from the germline V gene. This CDR3 is 15 amino acids long. Trimming cost V 6 bases and J 6 bases, with 18 bases left between them. The chain's CDR3 is CASSKASGVGQPQHF. CDR3 nucleotide sequence: TGTGCCAGCAGCAAGGCCTCGGGCGTCGGTCAGCCCCAGCATTTT.

The V and J genes are TRBV5-6 and TRBJ1-2, with D possibly TRBD1 on 6 matching bases. V gave up 3 bases and J gave up 3 bases, with 15 bases separating them. Germline values: CDR1 SGHDT, CDR2 YYEEEE. The length of the CDR3 is 15 residues. This CDR3 is CASSSAPGADYGYTF. The DNA of the CDR3 is TGTGCCAGCAGCTCCGCCCCAGGGGCTGACTATGGCTACACCTTC.

The chain employs TRBV6-2 or TRBV6-3 and TRBJ2-7; TRBD2 aligns across 7 bases. Trimming took 3 bases from V and 2 from J; bases not matched to a gene: 7. Per the germline V gene, CDR1 is MNHEY and CDR2 is SVGEGT. The CDR3 length is 15 residues. CDR3 residues: CASSYRAGVPYEQYF. In DNA form, the CDR3 reads TGTGCCAGCAGTTATCGGGCGGGAGTGCCCTACGAGCAGTACTTC.

The sample holds a few counts of this clonotype. The genes are TRBV7-9 and TRBJ2-7; 8 nucleotides match TRBD2. The CDR3 spans 15 residues. Germline loops: CDR1 SEHNR, CDR2 FQNEAQ (reference sequence). J was trimmed by 6 bases and V by 5 bases; bases with no gene match: 12. The CDR3 bases are TGTGCCAGCAGCCCGGGAGGGGCTACCCAGAGCGAGCAGTACTTC. Translation: CASSPGGATQSEQYF.

Concerning this clonotype itself: This CDR3 fails to terminate in the conserved phenylalanine or tryptophan, so it likely reflects a read error. This chain uses TRBV20-1 with TRBJ1-2; TRBD1 might be the D (6 bases). This CDR3 region has 16 residues. Germline CDR1 is DFQATT and CDR2 is SNEGSKA (reference sequence). Trimming took off 6 bases at V and 0 bases at J, with 20 bases between the two ends. The CDR3 here is CSAPPTGPRSNYGYTV. The CDR3, as DNA: TGCAGTGCCCCGCCGACAGGCCCCAGATCTAACTATGGCTACACCGTC.